This T cell receptor beta chain was sequenced for a study of blood T cells in healthy people across ages. The second PCR ran roughly 7 to 12 cycles with a sample-barcoded 5' primer and J-beta primers. TCRdb reanalysed the 5' RACE reads using MiXCR and keeps one entry per CDR3 protein. The sample has around 1.5 million distinct CDR3 sequences; 40% to 50% are singletons. Study results and caveats: Among T cells, TCR beta diversity per million cells dropped roughly linearly as age rose. More naive CD4+ cells and higher diversity marked long-lived donors relative to aged donors. One million T cells yielded diversity estimates that were considered underestimates.

Researchers collected approximately 9.9 milliliters of peripheral blood from every single donor. This clonotype showed up just a few times. Its antigen remains unidentified. This clonotype originated in a woman aged 18-29 years in good health. The specimen sequenced was blood.

CDR3 sequence: CATGSGGGGRANEQYF. The CDR3 nucleotides read TGTGCCACAGGATCCGGTGGAGGCGGGAGGGCCAACGAGCAGTACTTC. The chain uses TRBV12-3 or TRBV12-4 and TRBJ2-4; 9 bases align to TRBD2. The J call may be faulty, since TRBJ2-7 better matches the DNA end. This CDR3 spans 16 amino acids.